The 6 T cell receptor beta chains below were found in one sample sequenced in a study of glioma-infiltrating T cells after dendritic cell vaccination. Profiled with immunoSEQ multiplex PCR; TCRdb holds only in-frame clones, not every one. The sample lists about 49,000 clones; over 75% were seen once. The specimen comprised blood, sampled before dendritic cell vaccination. These TCRs come from a human donor with glioblastoma.

In this sample, this clone turned up a few times. V usage is TRBV7-2 and J usage is TRBJ1-1; D remains ambiguous. The CDR3 contains 14 residues. The germline V and J ends were trimmed by 2 bases and 0 bases, with 7 bases remaining between them. Germline V gene data show CDR1 as SGHTA and CDR2 as FQGNSA. In DNA form, the CDR3 reads TGTGCCAGCAGCTTATATACTATGAACACTGAAGCTTTCTTT. Amino acid sequence: CASSLYTMNTEAFF.

CDR3 bases: TGTGCCAGCAGCTTGCCGGGTGAGCAGTTCTTC. It codes for CASSLPGEQFF. The chain carries TRBV7-9 and TRBJ2-1, with unresolved D. The CDR3 spans 11 residues. V was shortened by 3 bases and J by 9 bases, with 6 bases between the two germline ends. Germline CDR1 and CDR2: SEHNR and FQNEAQ (reference sequence).

The gene calls are TRBV2 and TRBJ1-5; D is possibly TRBD1 (5 bases). The CDR3 consists of 14 residues. Germline V gene lookup returns CDR1 SNHLY and CDR2 FYNNEI. V lost 4 bases to trimming and J lost 4 bases, with 11 bases between them. This chain's CDR3 is CASSVEGPNQPQHF. In nucleotides, the CDR3 is TGTGCCAGCAGTGTGGAGGGGCCGAATCAGCCCCAGCATTTT. Together with reference TRBV2 and TRBJ1-5, the CDR3 gives the full variable domain: EPEVTQTPSHQVTQMGQEVILRCVPISNHLYFYWYRQILGQKVEFLVSFYNNEISEKSEIFDDQFSVERPDGSNFTLKIRSTKLEDSAMYFCASSVEGPNQPQHFGDGTRLSIL.

There are a few counts of this clone. V is TRBV30 and J is TRBJ2-2; perhaps TRBD2 as D (5 bases). The CDR3 has 17 amino acids. CDR1 is GTSNPN and CDR2 is SVGIG in the germline V gene (reference sequence). V lost 5 bases and J lost 2, with 21 bases in between. CDR3 residues: CAWEGRTETLNTGELFF. Here the CDR3 DNA reads TGTGCCTGGGAGGGCCGGACGGAAACCCTAAACACCGGGGAGCTGTTTTTT.

The genes are TRBV12-5 and TRBJ1-2; perhaps TRBD1 as D (6 bases). Trimming removed 5 bases at V and 8 bases at J, with 18 bases between. CDR1 is LGHNT and CDR2 is FRNRAP in the germline V gene. This CDR3 is 14 amino acids long. CDR3 DNA: TGTGCTAGTGGTAACGCCGGGACAAGGGAAGGCTACACCTTC. It encodes CASGNAGTREGYTF.

The chain joins TRBV2 to TRBJ1-1; perhaps TRBD1 as D (6 bases). The germline V gene has CDR1 SNHLY and CDR2 FYNNEI. Trimming pared 11 bases from V and 7 bases from J, leaving 11 bases between. The CDR3 is made up of 10 amino acids. The CDR3 reads CAVKGVEAFF. The CDR3, as DNA: TGTGCCGTGAAGGGGGTTGAAGCTTTCTTT.